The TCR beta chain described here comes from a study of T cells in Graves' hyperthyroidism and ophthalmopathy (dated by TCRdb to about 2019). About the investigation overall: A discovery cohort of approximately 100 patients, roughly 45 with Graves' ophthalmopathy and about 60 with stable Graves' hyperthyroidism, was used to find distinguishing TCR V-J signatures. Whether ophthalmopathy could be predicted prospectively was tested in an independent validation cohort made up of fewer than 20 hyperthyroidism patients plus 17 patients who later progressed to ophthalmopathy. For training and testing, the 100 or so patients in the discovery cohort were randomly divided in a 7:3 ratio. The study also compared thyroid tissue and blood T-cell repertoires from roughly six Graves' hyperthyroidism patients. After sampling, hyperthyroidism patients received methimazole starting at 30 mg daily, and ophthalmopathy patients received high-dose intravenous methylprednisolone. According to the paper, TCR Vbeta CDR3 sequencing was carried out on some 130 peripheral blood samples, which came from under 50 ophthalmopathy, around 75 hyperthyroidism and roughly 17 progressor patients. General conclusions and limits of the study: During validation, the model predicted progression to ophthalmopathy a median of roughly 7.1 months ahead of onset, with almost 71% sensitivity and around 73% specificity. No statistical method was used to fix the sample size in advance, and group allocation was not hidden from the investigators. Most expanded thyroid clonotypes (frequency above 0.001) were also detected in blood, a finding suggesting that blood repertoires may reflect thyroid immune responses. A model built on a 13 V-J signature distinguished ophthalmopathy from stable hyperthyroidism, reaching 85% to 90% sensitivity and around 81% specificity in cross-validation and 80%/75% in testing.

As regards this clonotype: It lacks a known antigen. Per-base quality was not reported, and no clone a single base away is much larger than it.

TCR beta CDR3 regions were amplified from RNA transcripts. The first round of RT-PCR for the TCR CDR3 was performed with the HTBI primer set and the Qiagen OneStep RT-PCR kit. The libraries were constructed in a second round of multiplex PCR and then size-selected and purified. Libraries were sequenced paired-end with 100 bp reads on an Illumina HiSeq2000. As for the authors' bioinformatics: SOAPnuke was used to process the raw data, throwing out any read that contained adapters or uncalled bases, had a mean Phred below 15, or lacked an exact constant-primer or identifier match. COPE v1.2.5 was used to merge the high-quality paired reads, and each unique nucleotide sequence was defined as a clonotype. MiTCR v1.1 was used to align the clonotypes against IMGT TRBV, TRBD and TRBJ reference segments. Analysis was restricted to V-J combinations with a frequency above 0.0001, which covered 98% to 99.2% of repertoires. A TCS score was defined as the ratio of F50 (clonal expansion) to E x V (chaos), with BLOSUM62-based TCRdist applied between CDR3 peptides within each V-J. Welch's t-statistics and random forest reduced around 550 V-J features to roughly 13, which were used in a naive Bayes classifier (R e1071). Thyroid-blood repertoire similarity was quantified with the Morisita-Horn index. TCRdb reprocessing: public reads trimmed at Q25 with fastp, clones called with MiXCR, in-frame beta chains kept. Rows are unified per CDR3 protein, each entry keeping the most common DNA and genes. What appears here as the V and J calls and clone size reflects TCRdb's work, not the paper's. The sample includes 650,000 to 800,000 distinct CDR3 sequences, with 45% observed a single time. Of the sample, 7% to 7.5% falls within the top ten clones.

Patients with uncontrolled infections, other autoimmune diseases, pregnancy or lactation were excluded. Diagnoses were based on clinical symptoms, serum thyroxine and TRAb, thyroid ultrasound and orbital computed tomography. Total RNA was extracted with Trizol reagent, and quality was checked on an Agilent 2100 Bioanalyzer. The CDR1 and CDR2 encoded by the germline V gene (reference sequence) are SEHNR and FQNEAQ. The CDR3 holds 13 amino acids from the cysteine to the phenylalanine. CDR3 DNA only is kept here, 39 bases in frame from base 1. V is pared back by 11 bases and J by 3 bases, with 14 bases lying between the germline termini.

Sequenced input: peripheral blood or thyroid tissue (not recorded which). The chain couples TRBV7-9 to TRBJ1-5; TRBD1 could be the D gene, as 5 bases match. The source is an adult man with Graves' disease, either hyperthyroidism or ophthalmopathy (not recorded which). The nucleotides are TGTGCCTGGAGTAGGGGAGACAATCAGCCCCAGCATTTT. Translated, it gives CAWSRGDNQPQHF.